This T cell receptor (beta chain) was documented in a study of blood T cell repertoires in COVID-19. Study-wide context: Nucleic acid was either cDNA or gDNA, and it came from T cells, B-cell-depleted T cells, or PBMCs.

Per the original data handling: Nucleated cell number was recorded as an estimate derived from reference gene primer amplification. Here immunoSEQ multiplex PCR was the method, and the copy in TCRdb shows in-frame clones only, minus some. The V and J calls and clone size were taken over from that table, and D and trimming were inferred from the DNA. The sample includes about 200,000 clones, 80% of them seen just once. The V end was cut by 0 bases, the J end by 3 bases, with 9 bases between. There are 14 residues in the CDR3. The germline CDR1 and CDR2 sequences are LGHDT and YNNKEL (reference sequence).

The sequence derives from a woman aged 40 to 50 with acute COVID-19. The chain has TRBV3-1 (or the pseudogene TRBV3-2) and TRBJ2-7; D not resolved. The sequenced material came from PBMCs or T cells enriched from blood (not recorded which). In nucleotides, the CDR3 is TGTGCCAGCAGCCAAGATCGAACTTACTACGAGCAGTACTTC. Protein product: CASSQDRTYYEQYF.